Below are 25 T cell receptor beta chains sequenced from a single sample in a study of regulatory dendritic cells for organ transplantation. CFSE-labeled sorted T cells met regulatory or mature dendritic cells for over 4 days. These receptors are not linked to any known antigen. Sequenced by immunoSEQ multiplex PCR; TCRdb stores in-frame clones only, minus some. The sample records some 11,000 clones, 79% being singletons. The sample taken for sequencing was naive CD8+ T cells from blood cultured with regulatory dendritic cells. Specified subset: CD45RA+ naive T cells. The receptors were sampled from a human donor in good health.

The gene calls are TRBV6-5 and TRBJ1-1, with TRBD1 as a possible D gene (5 bases). The length of the CDR3 is 13 residues. Between the trimmed V and J ends, which lost 3 bases and 5 bases, there was a span of 10 bases. CDR1 is MNHEY and CDR2 is SVGAGI in the germline V gene. The CDR3 bases are TGTGCCAGCAGTTATGGGGGGAGAACTGAAGCTTTCTTT. It yields the protein CASSYGGRTEAFF.

A few counts support this clone. The CDR3 nucleotides read TGTGCCAGCAGCTTAGCGACAGGGGAGGAGCAGTACTTC. This translates into CASSLATGEEQYF. The rearrangement links TRBV7-7 to TRBJ2-7, with TRBD1 matching over 8 bases. Germline CDR1 is SSHAT and CDR2 is FNYEAQ (reference sequence). The junction had 2 bases not matched to a gene; V was cut back by 0 bases and J by 7 bases. CDR3 length: 13 residues.

This chain links TRBV4-2 with TRBJ2-7; D is undetermined. V was clipped by 0 bases and J by 6 bases, with 9 bases between them. Germline CDR1 LGHNA, CDR2 YNFKEQ. This CDR3 spans 13 amino acids. As DNA, the CDR3 is TGTGCCAGCAGCCAAGATATAAGCGCCGAGCAGTACTTC. It codes for CASSQDISAEQYF.

The genes are TRBV11-3 and TRBJ1-1, with D possibly being TRBD1 (5 bases). CDR1 and CDR2 from the germline V gene are SGHNT and YENEEA. Trimming removed 5 bases at V and 10 bases at J, with 23 bases between. The CDR3 loop spans 15 amino acids. The CDR3 nucleotides read TGTGCCAGCAGCCCCTGGTCGGGGGAGGGGACTTCAGCTTTCTTT. Translating it yields CASSPWSGEGTSAFF. Complete variable domain (other parts from reference TRBV11-3 and TRBJ1-1): EAGVVQSPRYKIIEKKQPVAFWCNPISGHNTLYWYLQNLGQGPELLIRYENEEAVDDSQLPKDRFSAERLKGVDSTLKIQPAELGDSAVYLCASSPWSGEGTSAFFGQGTRLTVV.

This clone was recorded a few times. This sequence joins TRBV27 and TRBJ1-5; 7 positions match TRBD1. The length of the CDR3 is 16 residues. J gave up 0 bases and V 7 bases, and 9 bases lay outside the gene matches. Germline values: CDR1 MNHEY, CDR2 SMNVEV (reference sequence). The CDR3 region is CASTPGGDYSNQPQHF. As DNA, the CDR3 is TGTGCCAGCACCCCAGGGGGAGACTATAGCAATCAGCCCCAGCATTTT.

The V gene is TRBV7-9, the J gene TRBJ1-6; TRBD1 matches at 8 bases. The CDR3 covers 14 residues. The J segment lost 5 bases and the V segment lost 4 bases, leaving 1 base of the junction unmatched. Looked up from germline, CDR1 is SEHNR and CDR2 is FQNEAQ (reference sequence). DNA of the CDR3: TGTGCCAGCAGCTCGACAGGGGATAATTCACCCCTCCACTTT. Amino acid sequence: CASSSTGDNSPLHF. Full variable domain (missing parts from reference TRBV7-9 and TRBJ1-6): DTGVSQNPRHKITKRGQNVTFRCDPISEHNRLYWYRQTLGQGPEFLTYFQNEAQLEKSRLLSDRFSAERPKGSFSTLEIQRTEQGDSAMYLCASSSTGDNSPLHFGNGTRLTVT.

The J gene is TRBJ2-5, the V gene TRBV21-1; whether TRBD2, the table's D call, matches the DNA was not checked. TRBV21-1 is listed as a pseudogene. The CDR3 is made up of 15 amino acids. In DNA form, the CDR3 reads TGTGCCAGCAGCAAAGGTAGCGGTTACCAAGAGACCCAGTACTTC. Translating gives CASSKGSGYQETQYF.

The J gene is TRBJ1-4, the V gene TRBV19, with D uncertain. V was trimmed by 3 bases and J by 3 bases, leaving 8 bases between them. Per germline, CDR1 LNHDA and CDR2 SQIVND (reference sequence). This CDR3 comprises 14 residues. CDR3 sequence (DNA): TGTGCCAGTAGTATGGGGAGACCTAATGAAAAACTGTTTTTT. Translated, it gives CASSMGRPNEKLFF.

The chain is built from TRBV6-1 and TRBJ2-5; a weak D match, TRBD2 (6 bases). Trimming removed 7 bases from V and 2 bases from J, with 17 bases in between. CDR1 is MNHNS, CDR2 SASEGT, per germline. This CDR3 spans 15 amino acids. CDR3 nucleotide sequence: TGTGCCAGCAAGACTAGTTGGGGCCCACAAGAGACCCAGTACTTC. Its translation: CASKTSWGPQETQYF.

This rearrangement joins TRBV2 to TRBJ1-1; D gene ambiguous. Between the trimmed V and J ends, which lost 3 bases and 5 bases, there was a span of 10 bases. Germline V CDR1 and CDR2: SNHLY, FYNNEI. This CDR3 comprises 13 residues. CDR3 protein: CASSDKVGTEAFF. The CDR3 DNA follows: TGTGCCAGCAGTGATAAGGTCGGGACTGAAGCTTTCTTT.

V usage is TRBV19 and J usage is TRBJ1-1; the D gene is possibly TRBD1 (6 bases). In germline, CDR1 is LNHDA, CDR2 SQIVND (reference sequence). The CDR3 loop spans 14 amino acids. The V end was cut by 5 bases, the J end by 0 bases, with 10 bases between. Written as DNA, the CDR3 is TGTGCCAGTAGTCCCGGACAGCTGAACACTGAAGCTTTCTTT. Translating gives CASSPGQLNTEAFF.

CDR3 coding DNA: TGTGCCAGCACGGACAGGGGCAACACTGAAGCTTTCTTT. Its protein product is CASTDRGNTEAFF. The chain employs TRBV2 and TRBJ1-1; 9 bases are shared with TRBD1. Germline CDR1 and CDR2: SNHLY and FYNNEI. The CDR3 runs 13 residues. V dropped 7 bases and J dropped 2; count of bases not matched to a gene: 2.

The gene calls are TRBV7-9 and TRBJ2-3; 15 positions match TRBD2. Germline V gene data show CDR1 as SEHNR and CDR2 as FQNEAQ (reference sequence). The CDR3 is 16 residues long. V was clipped by 1 base and J by 4 bases; unmatched bases: 0. Here the CDR3 reads CASSLGTSGGADTQYF. DNA for the CDR3: TGTGCCAGCAGCTTAGGGACTAGCGGGGGGGCAGATACGCAGTATTTT.

This clone was detected a few times. CDR3 in DNA: TGTGCCAGCAGCTACCCGCTGGACAGTTTTTCCTCAACTAATGAAAAACTGTTTTTT. Translated, it gives CASSYPLDSFSSTNEKLFF. This chain connects TRBV7-9 to TRBJ1-4, with D possibly TRBD1 on 6 matching bases. Between the trimmed V and J ends, which lost 4 bases and 0 bases, there was a span of 21 bases. CDR3 size: 19 residues. Germline V CDR1 and CDR2: SEHNR, FQNEAQ (reference sequence).

The chain couples TRBV5-1 to TRBJ2-1; weak D call: TRBD1 (6 bases). The CDR3 consists of 17 residues. The ends were cut back, 1 base at V and 1 base at J, with 15 bases in the middle. CDR1 is SGHRS, CDR2 YFSETQ, per germline. For the CDR3, the DNA is TGCGCCAGCAGCTTGCCCCCCGTGGGGGCTTCCTACAATGAGCAGTTCTTC. It specifies CASSLPPVGASYNEQFF.

This clone was counted a single time. The chain joins TRBV7-9 to TRBJ2-3; 8 bases match TRBD2. V trimming: 0 bases; J trimming: 3 bases; junction bases outside the gene matches: 5. Germline loops: CDR1 SEHNR, CDR2 FQNEAQ (reference sequence). This CDR3 comprises 16 residues. CDR3 sequence reads: CASSLAGTSVTDTQYF. Written as DNA, the CDR3 is TGTGCCAGCAGCTTAGCGGGGACTAGTGTGACAGATACGCAGTATTTT.

V usage is TRBV10-2 and J usage is TRBJ1-1, with 7 bases matching TRBD1. Germline CDR1 is WSHSY and CDR2 is SAAADI. The length of the CDR3 is 14 residues. The V and J ends lost 2 bases and 3 bases, in that order; junction bases with no gene match: 3. The CDR3 DNA follows: TGCGCCAGCAGTGAGACAGGGGAGGACACTGAAGCTTTCTTT. Residues: CASSETGEDTEAFF.

V and J are TRBV4-3 and TRBJ1-5; 11 positions agree with TRBD1. The CDR3 length is 20 residues. From germline, CDR1 is LGHNA and CDR2 YSLEER. V trimming: 0 bases; J trimming: 0 bases; junction bases outside the gene matches: 10. The chain's CDR3 is CASSQDPAGTGGDSNQPQHF. Written as DNA, the CDR3 is TGCGCCAGCAGCCAAGATCCCGCCGGGACAGGGGGTGATAGCAATCAGCCCCAGCATTTT.

The count of this clone is one. The CDR3 sequence: CASGLVPGTGALEQYF. The CDR3 bases are TGTGCTAGTGGTTTGGTTCCCGGGACAGGGGCCCTCGAGCAGTACTTC. The rearrangement links TRBV12-5 to TRBJ2-7; 10 positions agree with TRBD1. The CDR3 loop spans 16 amino acids. CDR1 is LGHNT, CDR2 FRNRAP, per germline. V gave up 0 bases and J gave up 6 bases; unmatched junction bases: 8.

This sequence joins TRBV29-1 and TRBJ2-7; the D gene is possibly TRBD2 (6 bases). The V gene lost 0 bases and the J gene lost 0 bases, with 12 bases spanning the gap. The CDR3 spans 15 residues. Germline V lookup: CDR1 SQVTM, CDR2 ANQGSEA. Here the CDR3 reads CSVEEWGVSSYEQYF. The CDR3 DNA reads TGCAGCGTTGAAGAATGGGGGGTTAGCTCCTACGAGCAGTACTTC.

The chain is built from TRBV13 and TRBJ2-6; 7 nucleotides line up with TRBD1. The CDR3 spans 20 residues. After removal of 5 bases from V and 0 bases from J, the junction contained 16 bases not matched to a gene. Germline V lookup: CDR1 PRHDT, CDR2 FYEKMQ (reference sequence). DNA for the CDR3: TGTGCCAGCAGCCCCCTTTCCACCGGGACAGCCATCTCTGGGGCCAACGTCCTGACTTTC. This translates into CASSPLSTGTAISGANVLTF. Filled out from reference TRBV13 and TRBJ2-6, the complete variable domain reads AAGVIQSPRHLIKEKRETATLKCYPIPRHDTVYWYQQGPGQDPQFLISFYEKMQSDKGSIPDRFSAQQFSDYHSELNMSSLELGDSALYFCASSPLSTGTAISGANVLTFGAGSRLTVL.

The chain carries TRBV5-1 and TRBJ2-3; 7 bases map to TRBD2. Germline assignment: CDR1 SGHRS and CDR2 YFSETQ. Trimming removed 0 bases from V and 4 bases from J; junction bases left unmatched: 8. The CDR3 spans 16 residues. CDR3 amino acids: CASSLEGGGGADTQYF. The CDR3 DNA reads as TGCGCCAGCAGCTTGGAGGGCGGGGGTGGCGCAGATACGCAGTATTTT.

V is TRBV4-1 and J is TRBJ2-2; 7 positions match TRBD2. Per the germline V gene, CDR1 is MGHRA and CDR2 is YSYEKL. This CDR3 is built from 15 residues. Trimming at V came to 2 bases and at J to 5 bases, leaving 5 bases not matched to a gene. The CDR3 protein is CASSQLGRGTGELFF. For the CDR3, the DNA is TGCGCCAGCAGCCAACTTGGGCGGGGGACCGGGGAGCTGTTTTTT.

This clone was seen just once. The chain has TRBV10-3 and TRBJ2-1; the D gene is possibly TRBD1 (5 bases). The V gene's germline CDR1 is ENHRY and CDR2 SYGVKD. Trimming left V 3 bases short and J 0 bases short, with 12 bases between. The CDR3 has 16 residues. The CDR3 reads CAISEVGQSSYNEQFF. The CDR3 DNA reads TGTGCCATCAGTGAAGTGGGGCAGAGCTCCTACAATGAGCAGTTCTTC.

V usage is TRBV27 and J usage is TRBJ2-7; D gene uncertain. The CDR3 extends over 15 amino acids. The germline V gene has CDR1 MNHEY and CDR2 SMNVEV (reference sequence). Trimming shortened V by 2 bases and J by 2 bases, and 13 bases separated the two germline ends. This chain's CDR3 is CASSLRGGAAYEQYF. CDR3 bases: TGTGCCAGCAGTTTAAGAGGTGGTGCAGCCTACGAGCAGTACTTC.